This TCR beta chain originates from a study of monozygotic twins with inflammatory bowel disease. This CDR3 spans 12 amino acids. CDR1 is SGHRS, CDR2 YFSETQ, per germline. Study conclusions and caveats: Relative to healthy twins, IBD patients had fewer clonotypes in common with others, a gap that was especially apparent with disease activity.

As to this clonotype: Its antigen is not identified.

The template-switching step introduced UMIs that carried a 6-nucleotide sample barcode. For each CDR3 protein, TCRdb gives one entry from its re-call of the 5' RACE reads, without DNA. Its table records under 200,000 distinct CDR3 sequences. This chain connects TRBV5-1 to TRBJ1-1. The origin of this receptor is a human donor with ulcerative colitis or Crohn's disease, or a healthy co-twin of an affected twin (not recorded which). Specimen: blood. Here the CDR3 reads CASSEQNTEAFF.